This note documents a single T cell receptor beta chain sequence. Assay: immunoSEQ multiplex PCR; the TCRdb copy retains only in-frame clones and omits some. This table holds roughly 70,000 clones, 80% found once. This sample is drawn from a study of blood T cell repertoires in COVID-19. Study overall: Acute and convalescent COVID-19 samples came from the United States, Italy and Spain. T cells, B-cell-depleted T cells, or PBMCs provided the cDNA or gDNA that served as material.

The ends were cut back, 0 bases at V and 7 bases at J, with 8 bases in the middle. CDR3 length equals 13 residues. The germline V gene has CDR1 ENHRY and CDR2 SYGVKD. Input material: peripheral blood. The genes are TRBV10-3 and TRBJ2-3; D remains ambiguous. This TCR was sampled from an older man who had recovered from COVID-19. CDR3 bases: TGTGCCATCAGTGAGTCAAGAGGAAATACGCAGTATTTT. It codes for CAISESRGNTQYF.